The sample holds a few counts of the clone carrying this TCR beta chain. Its antigen is as yet unknown. Compared with germline, one end of the junction differs, possibly owing to a read error. This specimen comes from a study of T cell repertoires in cytomegalovirus infection. Study context: Public TCR beta signatures marked donors with CMV infection and the matching HLA.

TCRdb reanalysed the reads using MiXCR and keeps one entry per CDR3 protein. The sample has fewer than 950,000 distinct CDR3 sequences, about 33% seen once; the top ten hold around 12%. Germline assignment: CDR1 SSHAT and CDR2 FNYEAQ (reference sequence). This CDR3 spans 13 amino acids. The gene calls are TRBV7-7 and TRBJ2-7, with D tentatively TRBD1 (6 bases). The sequence came from a human donor in good health (CMV status not recorded). Some clones in this sample may be carry-over from other donors' samples. Sequenced material: cultured CD8+ T cells from PBMCs, taken from culture after CMV antigen stimulation. The CDR3 DNA sequence: TGTGCTAGCAGCTTTCAGGGGTCCCGCGAGCAGTACTTC. It encodes CASSFQGSREQYF.